Sequencing of this TCR beta chain was carried out in a study of identical twins. Study-level findings and limits: Zero-insertion findings could be partly confounded by invariant cells (MAIT and iNKT cells). Whereas memory repertoires showed no such difference, abundant cord blood beta clonotypes carried fewer insertions. Models, which agreed with sharing between unrelated individuals, nonetheless underestimated the out-of-frame TCR alpha sharing seen in monozygotic twins.

The CDR3 has 17 residues. Germline CDR1 and CDR2: PRHDT and FYEKMQ (reference sequence). Trimming at V came to 4 bases and at J to 4 bases, leaving 8 bases not matched to a gene. A single record per CDR3 protein comes from TCRdb applying MiXCR to the 5' RACE reads. Of some 760,000 distinct CDR3 sequences listed, about 18% are singletons. Notes on this clonotype: The antigen is undetermined.

The same specimen was also included in a second study, on T cells expressing NK-cell markers.

The sequencing input was PBMCs. The chain carries TRBV13 and TRBJ2-1; 12 positions match TRBD2. The TCR sequence derives from a young woman in good health. The CDR3 protein is CASSSLAGGPMYNEQFF. CDR3 coding DNA: TGTGCCAGCAGCTCTCTAGCGGGGGGGCCAATGTACAATGAGCAGTTCTTC.